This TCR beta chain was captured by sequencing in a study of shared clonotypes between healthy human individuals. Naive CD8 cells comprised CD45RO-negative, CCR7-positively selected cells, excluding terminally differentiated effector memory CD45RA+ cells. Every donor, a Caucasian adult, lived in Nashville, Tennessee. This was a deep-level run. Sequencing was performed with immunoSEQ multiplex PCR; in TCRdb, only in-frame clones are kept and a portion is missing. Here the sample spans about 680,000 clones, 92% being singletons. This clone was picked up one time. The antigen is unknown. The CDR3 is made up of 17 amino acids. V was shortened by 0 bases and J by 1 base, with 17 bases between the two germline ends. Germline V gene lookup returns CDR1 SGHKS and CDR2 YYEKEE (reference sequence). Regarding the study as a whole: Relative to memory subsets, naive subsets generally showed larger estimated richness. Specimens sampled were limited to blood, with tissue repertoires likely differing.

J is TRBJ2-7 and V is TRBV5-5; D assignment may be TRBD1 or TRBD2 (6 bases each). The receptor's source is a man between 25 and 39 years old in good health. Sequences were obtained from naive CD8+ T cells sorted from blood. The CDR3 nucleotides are TGTGCCAGCAGCTTGGACGGGGGCTGGAGGGAATCCTACGAGCAGTACTTC. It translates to CASSLDGGWRESYEQYF.